This T cell receptor (beta chain) was sequenced for a study of T-cell memory formation after mild COVID-19. General observations from the study: Pre-infection memory held some responding clones, suggesting pre-existing cross-reactive T cells responded. Clones shrinking from day 15 to 85 showed even CD4/CD8 mixes; later expanders tilted CD4+. Contracting CD4+ clones lay largely in CM and EM, with CD8+ ones residing in EMRA.

With constant-segment primers, 5'RACE yielded cDNA libraries of TCR alpha and TCR beta that carried sample barcodes and UMIs. TCRdb reprocessed the 5' RACE reads with MiXCR, giving one entry per CDR3 protein. This sample has 450,000 to 650,000 distinct CDR3 sequences, with over 20% found just once. A few counts support this clonotype. Its specificity is not known. Germline CDR1 is LGHNA and CDR2 is YSLEER. V was cut by 0 bases and J by 5 bases, with 11 bases left in between. This CDR3 contains 15 residues. The V call is TRBV4-3, the J call TRBJ2-1; no firm D call. The receptor's source is an adult woman who had mild COVID-19 (a few samples of this study predate the infection). Cell type and time point are not known. Sequencing was done on a sample of PBMCs or a T cell subset sorted from them (not recorded which). The DNA of the CDR3 is TGCGCCAGCAGCCAAGATAGCCCGGCCAACAATGAGCAGTTCTTC. This gives the protein CASSQDSPANNEQFF.